Listed below are T cell receptor beta chains from one sample, sequenced in a study of ipilimumab plus nivolumab after autologous stem cell transplantation. Profiling relied on immunoSEQ multiplex PCR, and the TCRdb table lists in-frame clones only, not all of them. The sample has some 16,000 clones, over 70% seen once. This sample comprised PBMCs, obtained in a trial of ipilimumab plus nivolumab as post-transplant consolidation. These receptor sequences come from a male donor with diffuse large B-cell lymphoma. The CDR3 runs from the conserved cysteine through the conserved F or W. Each record gives: clone size, D gene, V gene, J gene, CDR3 protein, CDR3 DNA. A D gene is named only where the DNA matches it firmly. Only part of the rows carry a size: once, few, many, or a class if the clone is expanded.

abundance: few; d_gene: -; v_gene: TRBV6-6; j_gene: TRBJ2-5; CDR3aa: CASTLRTWETQYF; CDR3nt: TGTGCCAGCACCTTACGGACCTGGGAGACCCAGTACTTC
abundance: -; d_gene: TRBD1; v_gene: TRBV5-4; j_gene: TRBJ2-7; CDR3aa: CASSFGTGYYEQYF; CDR3nt: TGTGCCAGCAGCTTTGGGACAGGCTACTACGAGCAGTACTTC
abundance: -; d_gene: -; v_gene: TRBV9; j_gene: TRBJ2-2; CDR3aa: CASSVAGVGELFF; CDR3nt: TGTGCCAGCAGCGTAGCAGGCGTCGGGGAGCTGTTTTTT
abundance: -; d_gene: TRBD1; v_gene: TRBV5-4; j_gene: TRBJ1-2; CDR3aa: CASSLARQGASYGYTF; CDR3nt: TGTGCCAGCAGCTTGGCCCGACAGGGGGCGAGCTATGGCTACACCTTC
abundance: -; d_gene: -; v_gene: TRBV9; j_gene: TRBJ1-3; CDR3aa: CASSVDPAGNTIYF; CDR3nt: TGTGCCAGCAGCGTAGATCCAGCTGGAAACACCATATATTTT
abundance: -; d_gene: TRBD1; v_gene: TRBV28; j_gene: TRBJ1-5; CDR3aa: CASSSADRVQYSNQPQHF; CDR3nt: TGTGCCAGCAGTTCCGCGGACAGGGTACAATATAGCAATCAGCCCCAGCATTTT
abundance: few; d_gene: -; v_gene: TRBV2; j_gene: TRBJ2-5; CDR3aa: CASSGGFTQTQYF; CDR3nt: TGTGCCAGCAGTGGGGGGTTTACGCAGACCCAGTACTTC
abundance: -; d_gene: -; v_gene: TRBV11-2; j_gene: TRBJ2-7; CDR3aa: CASSQLYEQYF; CDR3nt: TGTGCCAGCAGCCAGCTCTACGAGCAGTACTTC
abundance: few; d_gene: -; v_gene: TRBV5-1; j_gene: TRBJ1-1; CDR3aa: CASTTQGSNTEAFF; CDR3nt: TGCGCCAGCACAACTCAGGGGTCGAACACTGAAGCTTTCTTT
abundance: -; d_gene: TRBD1; v_gene: TRBV14; j_gene: TRBJ1-2; CDR3aa: CASSPGQGRGYTF; CDR3nt: TGTGCCAGCAGCCCGGGACAGGGCCGCGGCTACACCTTC
abundance: medium-sized; d_gene: TRBD1; v_gene: TRBV5-1; j_gene: TRBJ1-1; CDR3aa: CASRIIRTGGQSTEAFF; CDR3nt: TGCGCCAGCAGAATAATCCGGACAGGGGGCCAAAGCACTGAAGCTTTCTTT
abundance: -; d_gene: TRBD1; v_gene: TRBV7-9; j_gene: TRBJ1-5; CDR3aa: CASSPHRQGASNQPQHF; CDR3nt: TGTGCCAGCAGCCCCCATCGACAGGGGGCGAGCAATCAGCCCCAGCATTTT
abundance: -; d_gene: TRBD1; v_gene: TRBV5-1; j_gene: TRBJ2-1; CDR3aa: CASSPGTANEQFF; CDR3nt: TGCGCCAGCAGCCCCGGGACAGCTAATGAGCAGTTCTTC
abundance: few; d_gene: TRBD1; v_gene: TRBV28; j_gene: TRBJ1-6; CDR3aa: CASSLVQGGSPLHF; CDR3nt: TGTGCCAGCAGTTTGGTGCAGGGGGGTTCACCCCTCCACTTT
abundance: -; d_gene: -; v_gene: TRBV11-1; j_gene: TRBJ2-1; CDR3aa: CASSSNGRAENEQFF; CDR3nt: TGTGCCAGCAGCTCGAACGGCCGGGCAGAGAATGAGCAGTTCTTC
abundance: -; d_gene: TRBD1; v_gene: TRBV7-2; j_gene: TRBJ2-7; CDR3aa: CASSRQQGTLYEQYF; CDR3nt: TGTGCCAGCAGCCGACAACAGGGGACCCTCTACGAGCAGTACTTC
abundance: -; d_gene: -; v_gene: TRBV2; j_gene: TRBJ2-7; CDR3aa: CASSEGGAYEQYF; CDR3nt: TGTGCCAGCAGTGAAGGGGGAGCCTACGAGCAGTACTTC
abundance: once; d_gene: -; v_gene: TRBV12-5; j_gene: TRBJ2-1; CDR3aa: CASGSVTHNEQFF; CDR3nt: TGTGCTAGTGGTTCTGTAACTCACAATGAGCAGTTCTTC
abundance: -; d_gene: -; v_gene: TRBV9; j_gene: TRBJ1-1; CDR3aa: CASSPGVGSEAFF; CDR3nt: TGTGCCAGCAGCCCGGGGGTGGGGAGTGAAGCTTTCTTT
abundance: -; d_gene: -; v_gene: TRBV5-1; j_gene: TRBJ2-5; CDR3aa: CASSLEAGLATQYF; CDR3nt: TGCGCCAGCAGCTTGGAAGCGGGCTTGGCGACCCAGTACTTC
abundance: -; d_gene: -; v_gene: TRBV5-3; j_gene: TRBJ1-4; CDR3aa: CARSDPRTSNRLDRGGKLFF; CDR3nt: TGTGCCAGAAGCGACCCCAGGACAAGTAACAGATTAGACAGAGGTGGAAAACTGTTTTTT
abundance: -; d_gene: -; v_gene: TRBV30; j_gene: TRBJ1-2; CDR3aa: CAWGKLGVSGYTF; CDR3nt: TGTGCCTGGGGGAAATTAGGGGTATCTGGCTACACCTTC
abundance: -; d_gene: TRBD2; v_gene: TRBV19; j_gene: TRBJ2-1; CDR3aa: CASSTSGGISYNEQFF; CDR3nt: TGTGCCAGTAGTACTAGCGGGGGGATTTCCTACAATGAGCAGTTCTTC
abundance: -; d_gene: -; v_gene: TRBV10-3; j_gene: TRBJ1-1; CDR3aa: CAIRRHEGNTEAFF; CDR3nt: TGTGCCATCAGGCGGCATGAGGGGAACACTGAAGCTTTCTTT
abundance: -; d_gene: -; v_gene: TRBV29-1; j_gene: TRBJ2-1; CDR3aa: CSSLGGTGSYNEQFF; CDR3nt: TGCAGCTCCCTTGGAGGTACAGGGTCCTACAATGAGCAGTTCTTC
abundance: -; d_gene: TRBD1; v_gene: TRBV2; j_gene: TRBJ2-7; CDR3aa: CASSDQGQGEYEQYF; CDR3nt: TGTGCCAGCAGTGACCAGGGACAGGGAGAGTACGAGCAGTACTTC
abundance: -; d_gene: -; v_gene: TRBV6-5; j_gene: TRBJ1-4; CDR3aa: CASTRFPRINEKLFF; CDR3nt: TGTGCCAGCACAAGATTCCCCCGGATTAATGAAAAACTGTTTTTT
abundance: -; d_gene: -; v_gene: TRBV6-5; j_gene: TRBJ1-1; CDR3aa: CASSPVNTEAFF; CDR3nt: TGTGCCAGCAGTCCGGTGAACACTGAAGCTTTCTTT
abundance: -; d_gene: TRBD1; v_gene: TRBV2; j_gene: TRBJ1-1; CDR3aa: CASRTGGPNTEAFF; CDR3nt: TGTGCCAGCCGGACAGGGGGACCGAACACTGAAGCTTTCTTT
abundance: -; d_gene: -; v_gene: TRBV7-2; j_gene: TRBJ2-3; CDR3aa: CASSLVKADTQYF; CDR3nt: TGTGCCAGCAGCTTAGTTAAGGCAGATACGCAGTATTTT
abundance: -; d_gene: -; v_gene: TRBV19; j_gene: TRBJ2-7; CDR3aa: CASSPSPDSSYEQYF; CDR3nt: TGTGCCAGTAGCCCTTCTCCGGACAGCTCCTACGAGCAGTACTTC
abundance: -; d_gene: TRBD2; v_gene: TRBV18; j_gene: TRBJ2-5; CDR3aa: CASSPPTRAGGETQYF; CDR3nt: TGTGCCAGCTCACCCCCGACAAGAGCGGGGGGAGAGACCCAGTACTTC
abundance: -; d_gene: -; v_gene: TRBV21-1; j_gene: TRBJ2-3; CDR3aa: CASSKEFMGLAVLYPDTQYF; CDR3nt: TGTGCCAGCAGCAAAGAGTTCATGGGACTAGCGGTGCTTTACCCAGATACGCAGTATTTT
abundance: -; d_gene: -; v_gene: TRBV5-1; j_gene: TRBJ2-1; CDR3aa: CASSLSPAYNEQFF; CDR3nt: TGCGCCAGCAGCTTGTCGCCGGCCTACAATGAGCAGTTCTTC
abundance: -; d_gene: -; v_gene: TRBV28; j_gene: TRBJ2-5; CDR3aa: CASRTGLWETQYF; CDR3nt: TGTGCCAGCAGAACAGGCTTGTGGGAGACCCAGTACTTC
abundance: -; d_gene: TRBD1; v_gene: TRBV19; j_gene: TRBJ1-1; CDR3aa: CATRDSRATEAFF; CDR3nt: TGTGCCACCAGGGACAGTAGGGCCACTGAAGCTTTCTTT
abundance: -; d_gene: -; v_gene: TRBV11-2; j_gene: TRBJ1-3; CDR3aa: CASSSITGDGNTIYF; CDR3nt: TGTGCCAGCAGCTCGATCACAGGAGATGGAAACACCATATATTTT
abundance: -; d_gene: -; v_gene: TRBV6-5; j_gene: TRBJ1-2; CDR3aa: CASSYSAGNYGYTF; CDR3nt: TGTGCCAGCAGTTACTCGGCAGGGAACTATGGCTACACCTTC
abundance: few; d_gene: -; v_gene: TRBV19; j_gene: TRBJ1-5; CDR3aa: CASSIGFRDGRNQPQHF; CDR3nt: TGTGCCAGTAGTATAGGGTTTAGGGACGGCCGCAATCAGCCCCAGCATTTT
abundance: -; d_gene: -; v_gene: TRBV9; j_gene: TRBJ1-2; CDR3aa: CASSPTNSYGYTF; CDR3nt: TGTGCCAGCAGCCCTACCAACTCCTATGGCTACACCTTC